This TCR beta chain was found in a study of cytomegalovirus exposure and HLA in healthy donors. On the study more broadly: Out of 150 million to 200 million T cells, an earlier analysis found fewer than 140 million unique TCR beta sequences in total.

13 Jbeta primers and 60 Vbeta primers were used for the PCR. Clones were read by immunoSEQ multiplex PCR, and TCRdb kept only the in-frame ones, dropping some. The table lists about 69,000 clones, about 75% of them singletons. Broader study findings: In a later analysis, V- and J-gene trimming of beta chains associated with a DCLRE1C missense variant, replicated independently.

Concerning this clone itself: What it recognizes is unknown.

This clonotype was sampled from a man younger than 30 in good health and CMV-seronegative. The sequenced material came from PBMCs.

The CDR3 region is CASSGGRGNSPLHF. CDR3 sequence (DNA): TGTGCCAGCAGCGGTGGACGGGGAAATTCACCCCTCCACTTT. V usage is TRBV5-4 and J usage is TRBJ1-6; D call uncertain. There are 14 residues in the CDR3. Germline V gene lookup returns CDR1 SGHNT and CDR2 YYREEE (reference sequence). The V and J ends lost 4 bases and 7 bases respectively, with 12 bases between them.